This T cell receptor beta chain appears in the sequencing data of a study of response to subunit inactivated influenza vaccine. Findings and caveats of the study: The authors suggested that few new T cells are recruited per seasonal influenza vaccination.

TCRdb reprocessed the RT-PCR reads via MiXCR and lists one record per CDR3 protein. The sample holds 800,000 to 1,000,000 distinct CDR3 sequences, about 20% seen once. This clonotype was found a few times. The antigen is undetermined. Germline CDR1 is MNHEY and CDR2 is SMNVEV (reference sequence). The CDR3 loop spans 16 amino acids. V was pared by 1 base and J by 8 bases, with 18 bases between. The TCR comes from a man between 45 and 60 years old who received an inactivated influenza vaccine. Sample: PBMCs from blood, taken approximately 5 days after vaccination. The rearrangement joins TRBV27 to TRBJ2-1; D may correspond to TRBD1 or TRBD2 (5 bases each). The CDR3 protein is CASSLFVGTTHYEQFF. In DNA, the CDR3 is TGTGCCAGCAGTTTATTTGTCGGGACCACTCACTATGAGCAGTTCTTC.